The source of this TCR beta chain is a study of identifying expanded T cells in peripheral blood. Regarding the study as a whole: Roughly 1.2 clones differed between technical replicates, versus around 16 and 19 over time. Clone count variance between roughly 2-week samples rose with total template count.

Collection occurred without any documented infections or immune events in donors. Notes on this clone: The antigen remains unidentified.

With 5 bases removed from V and 0 bases from J, the gap between germline ends came to 8 bases. Germline V gives CDR1 SGHAT, CDR2 FQNNGV. The CDR3 extends over 14 amino acids. The method was immunoSEQ multiplex PCR; TCRdb's version includes in-frame clones alone and lacks a portion of them. The sample contains approximately 59,000 clones, roughly 89% of which appear only once. This receptor was obtained from a person aged 18-70 years in good health. Sequenced material: blood. This chain links TRBV11-2 with TRBJ1-3; D is ambiguous. CDR3 in DNA: TGTGCCAGCAGCAGGACGGCCTCTGGAAACACCATATATTTT. This gives the protein CASSRTASGNTIYF.